This T cell receptor beta chain came from a study of blood T cells in healthy people across ages. Study-wide background: T cells yielded about one barcoded beta molecule per two cells through template switching.

CDR1 LGHNA and CDR2 YNFKEQ come from the germline V gene. The CDR3 has 16 amino acids. The ends were cut back, 4 bases at V and 0 bases at J, with 10 bases in the middle. A second PCR of 7 to 11 cycles used a sample-barcoded 5' primer and a J-beta primer mix. A single record per CDR3 protein comes from TCRdb applying MiXCR to the 5' RACE reads. Of roughly 800,000 distinct CDR3 sequences in the sample, roughly 64% are singletons; the top ten hold roughly 20%. V is TRBV4-2 and J is TRBJ2-6; weak D call: TRBD2 (5 bases). Sequencing used blood. The receptor was isolated from a man aged 30 to 45 in good health. DNA for the CDR3: TGTGCCAGCAGCCCGGACGGGGACTCTGGGGCCAACGTCCTGACTTTC. Residues: CASSPDGDSGANVLTF.